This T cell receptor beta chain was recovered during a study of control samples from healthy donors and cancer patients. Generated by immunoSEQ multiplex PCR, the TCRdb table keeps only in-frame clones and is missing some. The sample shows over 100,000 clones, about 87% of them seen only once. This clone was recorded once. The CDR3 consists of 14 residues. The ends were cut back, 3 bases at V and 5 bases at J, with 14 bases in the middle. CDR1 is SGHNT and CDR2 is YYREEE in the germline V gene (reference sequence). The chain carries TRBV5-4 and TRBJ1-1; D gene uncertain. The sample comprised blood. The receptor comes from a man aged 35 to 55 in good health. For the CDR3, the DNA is TGTGCCAGCAGCTCACCGGGAAAAAGAACTGAAGCTTTCTTT. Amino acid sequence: CASSSPGKRTEAFF.